A single sample is the source of the 9 T cell receptor beta chains below, sequenced in a study of cytomegalovirus exposure and HLA in healthy donors. TCRdb's table, derived via immunoSEQ multiplex PCR, lists solely in-frame clones and lacks some. The profile shows 250,000 to 400,000 clones, around 90% of them singletons. Sequencing was done on a sample of PBMCs. All receptors come from a man aged 30-40 years in good health and CMV-seronegative.

This sequence joins TRBV5-1 and TRBJ2-7; TRBD1 matches 7 bases. The germline CDR1 and CDR2 sequences are SGHRS and YFSETQ. With V trimmed by 4 bases and J by 7 bases, 14 bases remained unmatched. The CDR3 length is 15 residues. CDR3 sequence (DNA): TGCGCCAGCAGCCCCCGGACAGGTCCGACGTGGGAGCAGTACTTC. As protein: CASSPRTGPTWEQYF.

The V call is TRBV5-1, the J call TRBJ1-2; TRBD1 matches 7 bases. This CDR3 has 14 residues. The V gene's germline CDR1 is SGHRS and CDR2 YFSETQ. J gave up 7 bases and V 0 bases, and 6 bases lay outside the gene matches. CDR3: CASSLGQGLSGYTF. CDR3 nucleotides: TGCGCCAGCAGCTTGGGACAGGGTCTTAGTGGCTACACCTTC.

The chain is built from TRBV6-5 and TRBJ2-1; D call uncertain. Germline V gives CDR1 MNHEY, CDR2 SVGAGI. V was clipped by 5 bases and J by 0 bases, with 8 bases between them. The CDR3 is made up of 14 amino acids. In DNA form, the CDR3 reads TGTGCCAGCAGTAGTCAACTCTCCTACAATGAGCAGTTCTTC. Protein product: CASSSQLSYNEQFF.

V gene TRBV4-1 combines with J gene TRBJ1-2; TRBD1 is a possible D gene (5 bases). Germline CDR1 reads MGHRA; CDR2 reads YSYEKL. The germline V and J ends were trimmed by 0 bases and 3 bases, with 14 bases remaining between them. The CDR3 extends over 16 amino acids. The CDR3 nucleotides are TGCGCCAGCAGCCAAGATCTGGCAGGGCGAGACTATGGCTACACCTTC. Translated: CASSQDLAGRDYGYTF.

V and J are TRBV2 and TRBJ2-4, with D hard to call. The CDR3 consists of 16 residues. Germline V CDR1 and CDR2: SNHLY, FYNNEI. V lost 0 bases and J 8 bases, leaving 17 bases between the germline ends. As DNA, the CDR3 is TGTGCCAGCAGTGAAGCGCGGAGCCTGACGGCGGACATTCAGTACTTC. Translated, it gives CASSEARSLTADIQYF.

This clone was detected a few times. The gene calls are TRBV7-2 and TRBJ2-2; the D gene is possibly TRBD2 (5 bases). The V end was cut by 8 bases, the J end by 7 bases, with 17 bases between. Germline-derived CDR1 and CDR2 are SGHTA and FQGNSA. The CDR3 has 14 residues. The CDR3 DNA sequence: TGTGCCAGCGGCATATACAGAGGGAGCGGGGAGCTGTTTTTT. As protein: CASGIYRGSGELFF.

The chain carries TRBV5-6 and TRBJ2-7, with D maybe TRBD1 (6 bases). V shed 2 bases and J shed 1 base, with 7 bases lying between them. This CDR3 region has 13 residues. Looked up from germline, CDR1 is SGHDT and CDR2 is YYEEEE. CDR3: CASSLQGSYEQYF. The CDR3 DNA sequence: TGTGCCAGCAGCTTACAGGGTTCCTACGAGCAGTACTTC.

This clone was found a few times. Distinct nucleotide sequences in the sample also encode this CDR3. This chain connects TRBV2 to TRBJ1-5; 7 bases map to TRBD1. Germline-derived CDR1 and CDR2 are SNHLY and FYNNEI. The CDR3 contains 13 residues. V lost 6 bases, J lost 4 bases, and 3 bases stayed unmatched. The CDR3 DNA is TGTGCCAGCAGGTTGACAGGGAATCAGCCCCAGCATTTT. It specifies CASRLTGNQPQHF. Filled out from reference TRBV2 and TRBJ1-5, the complete variable domain reads EPEVTQTPSHQVTQMGQEVILRCVPISNHLYFYWYRQILGQKVEFLVSFYNNEISEKSEIFDDQFSVERPDGSNFTLKIRSTKLEDSAMYFCASRLTGNQPQHFGDGTRLSIL.

This clone was seen only once. The V call is TRBV9, the J call TRBJ2-2, with D hard to call. The CDR3 has 12 amino acids. Per the germline V gene, CDR1 is SGDLS and CDR2 is YYNGEE. Trimming pared 7 bases from V and 3 bases from J, leaving 7 bases between. CDR3 bases: TGTGCCAGCTCTTCGTACACCGGGGAGCTGTTTTTT. Residues: CASSSYTGELFF.